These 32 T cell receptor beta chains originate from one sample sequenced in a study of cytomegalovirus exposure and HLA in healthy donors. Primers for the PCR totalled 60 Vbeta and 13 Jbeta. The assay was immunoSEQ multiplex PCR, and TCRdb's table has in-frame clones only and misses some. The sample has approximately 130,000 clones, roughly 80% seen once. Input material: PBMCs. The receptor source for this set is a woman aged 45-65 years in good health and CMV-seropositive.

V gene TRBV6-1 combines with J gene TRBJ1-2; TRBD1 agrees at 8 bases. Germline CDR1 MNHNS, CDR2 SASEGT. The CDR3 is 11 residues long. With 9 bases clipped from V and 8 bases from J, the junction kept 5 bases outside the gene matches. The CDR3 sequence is CASTGGNGYTF. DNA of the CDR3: TGTGCCAGTACAGGGGGTAACGGCTACACCTTC.

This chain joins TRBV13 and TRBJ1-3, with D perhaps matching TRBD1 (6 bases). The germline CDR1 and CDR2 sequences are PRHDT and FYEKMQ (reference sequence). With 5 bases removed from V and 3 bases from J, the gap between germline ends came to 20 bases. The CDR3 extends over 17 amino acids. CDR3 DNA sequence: TGTGCCAGCAGCAATATACAGGGCTTAGAGTATGGAAACACCATATATTTT. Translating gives CASSNIQGLEYGNTIYF.

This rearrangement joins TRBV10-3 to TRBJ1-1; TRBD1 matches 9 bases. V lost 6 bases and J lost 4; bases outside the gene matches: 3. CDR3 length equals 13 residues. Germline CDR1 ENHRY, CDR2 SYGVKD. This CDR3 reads CAIRTGGFTEAFF. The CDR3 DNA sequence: TGTGCCATCAGAACAGGGGGCTTCACTGAAGCTTTCTTT.

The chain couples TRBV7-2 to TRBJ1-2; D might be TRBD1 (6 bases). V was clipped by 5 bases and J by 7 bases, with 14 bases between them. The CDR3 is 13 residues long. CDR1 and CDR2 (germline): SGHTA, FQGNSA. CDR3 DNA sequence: TGTGCCAGCAGCGCCACAGGGTCTCTTGGCTACACCTTC. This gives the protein CASSATGSLGYTF.

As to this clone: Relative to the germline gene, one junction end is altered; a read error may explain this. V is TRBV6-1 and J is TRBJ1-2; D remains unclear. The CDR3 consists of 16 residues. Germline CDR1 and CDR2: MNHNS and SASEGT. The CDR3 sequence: CTSSEDRVPLGYGYTF. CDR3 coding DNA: TGTACCAGCAGTGAAGACCGGGTACCACTAGGCTATGGCTACACCTTC.

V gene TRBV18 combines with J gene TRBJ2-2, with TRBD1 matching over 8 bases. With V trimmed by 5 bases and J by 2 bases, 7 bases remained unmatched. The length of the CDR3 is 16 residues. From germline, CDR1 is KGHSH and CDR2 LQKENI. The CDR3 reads CASSTYDRGNTGELFF. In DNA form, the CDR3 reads TGTGCCAGCTCAACTTATGACAGGGGCAACACCGGGGAGCTGTTTTTT.

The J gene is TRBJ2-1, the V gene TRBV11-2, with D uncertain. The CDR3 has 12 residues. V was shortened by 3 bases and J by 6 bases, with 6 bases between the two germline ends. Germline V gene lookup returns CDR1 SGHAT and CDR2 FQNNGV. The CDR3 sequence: CASSFWPNEQFF. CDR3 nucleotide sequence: TGTGCCAGCAGCTTCTGGCCCAATGAGCAGTTCTTC.

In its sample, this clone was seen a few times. This chain's CDR3 is CASSLGEVAFF. The CDR3 DNA sequence: TGTGCCAGCAGCTTAGGGGAGGTAGCTTTCTTT. The chain has TRBV7-6 and TRBJ1-1, with no clear D. CDR3 size: 11 residues. Germline lookup yields CDR1 SGHVS and CDR2 FNYEAQ. Trimming took 1 base from V and 10 from J, leaving 7 bases between them.

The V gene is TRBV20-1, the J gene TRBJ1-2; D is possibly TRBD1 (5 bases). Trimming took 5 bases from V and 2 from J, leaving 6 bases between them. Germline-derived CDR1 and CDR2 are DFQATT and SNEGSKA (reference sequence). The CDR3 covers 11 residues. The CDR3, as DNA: TGCAGTGCTTGGACAAACTATGGCTACACCTTC. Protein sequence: CSAWTNYGYTF.

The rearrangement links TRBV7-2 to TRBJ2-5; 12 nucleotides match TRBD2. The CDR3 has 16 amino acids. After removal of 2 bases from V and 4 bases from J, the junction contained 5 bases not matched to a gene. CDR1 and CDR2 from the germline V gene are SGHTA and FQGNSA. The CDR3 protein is CASSLMPSGGVETQYF. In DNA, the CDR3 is TGTGCCAGCAGCTTAATGCCTAGCGGGGGGGTAGAGACCCAGTACTTC.

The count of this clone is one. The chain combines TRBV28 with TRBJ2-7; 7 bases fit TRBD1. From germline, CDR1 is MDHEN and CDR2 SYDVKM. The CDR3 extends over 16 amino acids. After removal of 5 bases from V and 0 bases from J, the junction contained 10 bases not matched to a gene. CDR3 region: CASSGTGTEASYEQYF. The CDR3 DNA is TGTGCCAGCAGTGGGACCGGGACAGAGGCCTCCTACGAGCAGTACTTC.

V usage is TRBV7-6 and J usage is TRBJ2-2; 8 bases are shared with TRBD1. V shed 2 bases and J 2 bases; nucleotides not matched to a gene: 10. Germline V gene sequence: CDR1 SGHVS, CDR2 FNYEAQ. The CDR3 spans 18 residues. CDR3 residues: CASSLRPTGGSNTGELFF. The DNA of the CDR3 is TGTGCCAGCAGCTTACGGCCTACAGGGGGATCTAACACCGGGGAGCTGTTTTTT.

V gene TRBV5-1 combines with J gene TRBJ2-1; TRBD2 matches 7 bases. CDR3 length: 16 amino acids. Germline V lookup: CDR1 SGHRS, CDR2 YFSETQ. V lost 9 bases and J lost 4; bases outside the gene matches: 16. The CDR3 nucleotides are TGCGCCACTAAAACCGGAGCGGGAACCCCTTACAATGAGCAGTTCTTC. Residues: CATKTGAGTPYNEQFF.

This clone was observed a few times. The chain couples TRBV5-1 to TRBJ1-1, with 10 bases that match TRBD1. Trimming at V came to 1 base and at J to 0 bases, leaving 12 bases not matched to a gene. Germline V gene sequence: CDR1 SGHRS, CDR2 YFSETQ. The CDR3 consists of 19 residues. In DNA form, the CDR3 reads TGCGCCAGCAGCTTGAGGGGGGGACAGGGGCAAACTATGAACACTGAAGCTTTCTTT. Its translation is CASSLRGGQGQTMNTEAFF.

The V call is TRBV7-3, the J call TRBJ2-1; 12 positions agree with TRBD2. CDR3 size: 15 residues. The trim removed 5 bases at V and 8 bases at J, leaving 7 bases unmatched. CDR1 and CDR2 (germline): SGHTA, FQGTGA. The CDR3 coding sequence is TGTGCCAGCAGCCAACTAGCGGGGGGCTCCCATGAGCAGTTCTTC. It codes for CASSQLAGGSHEQFF. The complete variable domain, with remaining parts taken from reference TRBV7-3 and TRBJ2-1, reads GAGVSQTPSNKVTEKGKYVELRCDPISGHTALYWYRQSLGQGPEFLIYFQGTGAADDSGLPNDRFFAVRPEGSVSTLKIQRTERGDSAVYLCASSQLAGGSHEQFFGPGTRLTVL.

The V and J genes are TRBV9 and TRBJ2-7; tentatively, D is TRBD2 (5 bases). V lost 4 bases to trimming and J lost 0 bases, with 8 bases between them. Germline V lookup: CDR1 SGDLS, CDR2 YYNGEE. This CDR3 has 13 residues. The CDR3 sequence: CASSRGSSYEQYF. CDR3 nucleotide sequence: TGTGCCAGCAGCCGGGGTAGCTCCTACGAGCAGTACTTC.

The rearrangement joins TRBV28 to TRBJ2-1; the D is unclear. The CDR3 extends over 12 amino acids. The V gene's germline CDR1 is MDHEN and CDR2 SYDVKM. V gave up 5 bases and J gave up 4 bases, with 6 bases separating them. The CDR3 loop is CASSTAYNEQFF. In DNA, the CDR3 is TGTGCCAGCAGTACAGCATACAATGAGCAGTTCTTC.

The CDR3 is CASSGGVRGGETQYF. Here the CDR3 DNA reads TGTGCCAGCAGCGGAGGGGTCAGGGGCGGGGAGACCCAGTACTTC. The rearrangement links TRBV9 to TRBJ2-5, with D maybe TRBD1 (6 bases). In germline, CDR1 is SGDLS, CDR2 YYNGEE. V gave up 3 bases and J gave up 5 bases, with 17 bases separating them. There are 15 residues in the CDR3.

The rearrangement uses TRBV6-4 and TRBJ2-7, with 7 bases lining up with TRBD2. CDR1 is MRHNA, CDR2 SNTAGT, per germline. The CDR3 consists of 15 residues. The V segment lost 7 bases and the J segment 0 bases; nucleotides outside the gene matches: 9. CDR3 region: CASTLGEGSSYEQYF. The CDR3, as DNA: TGTGCCAGCACCCTAGGGGAGGGAAGCTCCTACGAGCAGTACTTC.

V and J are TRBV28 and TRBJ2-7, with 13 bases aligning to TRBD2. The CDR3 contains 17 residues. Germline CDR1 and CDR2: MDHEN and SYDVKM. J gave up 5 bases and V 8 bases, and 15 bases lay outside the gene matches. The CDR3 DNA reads TGTGCCAGCGGCCAACTAGCGGGAGGGCCCTCAGGGAACGAGCAGTACTTC. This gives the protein CASGQLAGGPSGNEQYF.

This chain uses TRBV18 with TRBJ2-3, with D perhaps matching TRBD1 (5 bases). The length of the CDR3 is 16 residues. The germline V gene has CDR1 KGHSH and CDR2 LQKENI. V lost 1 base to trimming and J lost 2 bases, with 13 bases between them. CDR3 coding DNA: TGTGCCAGCTCACCACTTCCAGGGATTATCACAGATACGCAGTATTTT. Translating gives CASSPLPGIITDTQYF.

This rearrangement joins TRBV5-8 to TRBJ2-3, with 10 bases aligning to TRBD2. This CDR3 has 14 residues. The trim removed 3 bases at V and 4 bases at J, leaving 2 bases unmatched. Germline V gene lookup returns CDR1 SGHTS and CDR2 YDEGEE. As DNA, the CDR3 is TGTGCCAGCAGCTCCGGGACTAGCGCAGATACGCAGTATTTT. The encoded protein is CASSSGTSADTQYF.

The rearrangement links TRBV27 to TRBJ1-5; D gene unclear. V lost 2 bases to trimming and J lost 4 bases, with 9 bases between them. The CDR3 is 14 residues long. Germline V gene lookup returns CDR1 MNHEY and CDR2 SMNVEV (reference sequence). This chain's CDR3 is CASSLGQLNQPQHF. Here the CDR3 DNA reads TGTGCCAGCAGTTTAGGGCAGCTAAATCAGCCCCAGCATTTT.

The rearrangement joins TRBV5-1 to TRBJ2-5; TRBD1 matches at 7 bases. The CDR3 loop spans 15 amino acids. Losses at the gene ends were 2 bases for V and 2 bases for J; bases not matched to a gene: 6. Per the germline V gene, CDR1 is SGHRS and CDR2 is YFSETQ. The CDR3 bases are TGCGCCAGCAGCTTTCGGACAGGATCACAAGAGACCCAGTACTTC. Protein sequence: CASSFRTGSQETQYF.

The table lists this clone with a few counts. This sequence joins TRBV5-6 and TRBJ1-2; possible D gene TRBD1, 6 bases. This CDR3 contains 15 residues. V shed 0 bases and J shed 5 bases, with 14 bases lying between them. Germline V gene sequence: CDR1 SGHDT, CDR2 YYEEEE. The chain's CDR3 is CASSLALGGGYGYTF. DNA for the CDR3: TGTGCCAGCAGCTTGGCCCTAGGGGGGGGTTATGGCTACACCTTC.

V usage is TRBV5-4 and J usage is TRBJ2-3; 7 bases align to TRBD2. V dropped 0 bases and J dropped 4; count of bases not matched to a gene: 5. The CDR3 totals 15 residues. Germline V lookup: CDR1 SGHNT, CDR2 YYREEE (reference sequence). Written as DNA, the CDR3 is TGTGCCAGCAGCTTGGCCGGACTAGGCCCAGATACGCAGTATTTT. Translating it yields CASSLAGLGPDTQYF.

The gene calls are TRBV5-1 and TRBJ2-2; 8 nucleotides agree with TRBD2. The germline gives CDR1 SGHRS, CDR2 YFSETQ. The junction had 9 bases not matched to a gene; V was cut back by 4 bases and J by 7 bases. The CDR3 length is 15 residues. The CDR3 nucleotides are TGCGCCAGCAGCCTCGGGGTAGCGGGAATCGGGGAGCTGTTTTTT. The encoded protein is CASSLGVAGIGELFF.

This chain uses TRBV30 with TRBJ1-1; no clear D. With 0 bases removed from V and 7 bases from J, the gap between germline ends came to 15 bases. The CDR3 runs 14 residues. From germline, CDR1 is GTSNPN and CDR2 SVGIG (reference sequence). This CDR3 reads CAWSVHPIGVEAFF. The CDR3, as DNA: TGTGCCTGGAGTGTACACCCCATTGGAGTTGAAGCTTTCTTT. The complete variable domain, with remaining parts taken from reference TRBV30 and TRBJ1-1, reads SQTIHQWPATLVQPVGSPLSLECTVEGTSNPNLYWYRQAAGRGLQLLFYSVGIGQISSEVPQNLSASRPQDRQFILSSKKLLLSDSGFYLCAWSVHPIGVEAFFGQGTRLTVV.

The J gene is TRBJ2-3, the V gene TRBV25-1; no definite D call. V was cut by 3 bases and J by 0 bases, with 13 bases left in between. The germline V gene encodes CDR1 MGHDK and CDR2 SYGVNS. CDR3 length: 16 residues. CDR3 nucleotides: TGTGCCAGCAGTGAGGGTCTTTGGGCGAGCACAGATACGCAGTATTTT. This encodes CASSEGLWASTDTQYF. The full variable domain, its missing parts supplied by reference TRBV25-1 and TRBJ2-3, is EADIYQTPRYLVIGTGKKITLECSQTMGHDKMYWYQQDPGMELHLIHYSYGVNSTEKGDLSSESTVSRIRTEHFPLTLESARPSHTSQYLCASSEGLWASTDTQYFGPGTRLTVL.

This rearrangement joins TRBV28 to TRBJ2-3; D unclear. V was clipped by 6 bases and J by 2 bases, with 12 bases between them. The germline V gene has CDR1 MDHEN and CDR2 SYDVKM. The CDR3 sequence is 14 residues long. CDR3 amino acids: CASSSPGNTDTQYF. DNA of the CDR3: TGTGCCAGCAGCTCCCCGGGTAACACAGATACGCAGTATTTT.

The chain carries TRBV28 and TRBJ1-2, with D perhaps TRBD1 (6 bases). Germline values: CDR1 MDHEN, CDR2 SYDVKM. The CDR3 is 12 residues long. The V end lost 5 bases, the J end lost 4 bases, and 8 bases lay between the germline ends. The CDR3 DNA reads TGTGCCAGCAGTAGACAGGTCTATGGCTACACCTTC. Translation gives CASSRQVYGYTF.

CDR3 DNA sequence: TGTGCCAGCAGTTTTACAGGGGCTAGCACAGATACGCAGTATTTT. It is translated as CASSFTGASTDTQYF. The chain is built from TRBV27 and TRBJ2-3; 7 nucleotides align to TRBD1. CDR3 length equals 15 residues. V gave up 3 bases and J gave up 0 bases; unmatched junction bases: 3. Per the germline V gene, CDR1 is MNHEY and CDR2 is SMNVEV (reference sequence).